The entry below gives a single T cell receptor (beta chain) sequence along with its context. Authors' methods: Reference gene primer amplification gave nucleated cell count estimates. Profiling relied on immunoSEQ multiplex PCR, and the TCRdb table lists in-frame clones only, not all of them. V and J calls and clone size are those listed in that table; D and trimming were worked out from the DNA. The repertoire holds around 140,000 clones, with roughly four fifths as singletons. This sample stems from a study of blood T cell repertoires in COVID-19. Overall study: There were acute and convalescent COVID-19 samples, and they came from the United States, Italy and Spain. From T cells, B-cell-depleted T cells, or PBMCs came the material, which was cDNA or gDNA.

Sequences were obtained from peripheral blood. The source is a human donor with acute or convalescent COVID-19. The donor label of this sample is uncertain.

The CDR3 region is CASSYVTNYGYTF. CDR3 bases: TGTGCCAGCAGTTACGTTACTAACTATGGCTACACCTTC. The chain carries TRBV6-6 and TRBJ1-2, with unresolved D. The CDR3 has 13 residues. Germline V gives CDR1 MNHNY, CDR2 SVGAGI (reference sequence). V was clipped by 2 bases and J by 0 bases, with 4 bases between them.